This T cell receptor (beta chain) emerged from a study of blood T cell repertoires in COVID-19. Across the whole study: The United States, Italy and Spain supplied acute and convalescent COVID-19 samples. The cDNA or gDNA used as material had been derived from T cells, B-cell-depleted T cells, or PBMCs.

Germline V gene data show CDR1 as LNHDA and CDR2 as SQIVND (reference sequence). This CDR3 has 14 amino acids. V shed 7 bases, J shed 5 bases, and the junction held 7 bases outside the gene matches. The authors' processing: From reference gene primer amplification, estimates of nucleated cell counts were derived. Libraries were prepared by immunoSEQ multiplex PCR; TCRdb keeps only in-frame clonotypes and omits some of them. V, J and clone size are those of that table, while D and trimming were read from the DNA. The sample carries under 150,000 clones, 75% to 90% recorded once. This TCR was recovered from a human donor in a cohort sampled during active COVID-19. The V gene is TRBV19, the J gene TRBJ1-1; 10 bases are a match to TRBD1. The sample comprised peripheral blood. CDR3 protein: CASNTGQGRTEAFF. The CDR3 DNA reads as TGTGCCAGTAACACGGGACAGGGGAGGACTGAAGCTTTCTTT.